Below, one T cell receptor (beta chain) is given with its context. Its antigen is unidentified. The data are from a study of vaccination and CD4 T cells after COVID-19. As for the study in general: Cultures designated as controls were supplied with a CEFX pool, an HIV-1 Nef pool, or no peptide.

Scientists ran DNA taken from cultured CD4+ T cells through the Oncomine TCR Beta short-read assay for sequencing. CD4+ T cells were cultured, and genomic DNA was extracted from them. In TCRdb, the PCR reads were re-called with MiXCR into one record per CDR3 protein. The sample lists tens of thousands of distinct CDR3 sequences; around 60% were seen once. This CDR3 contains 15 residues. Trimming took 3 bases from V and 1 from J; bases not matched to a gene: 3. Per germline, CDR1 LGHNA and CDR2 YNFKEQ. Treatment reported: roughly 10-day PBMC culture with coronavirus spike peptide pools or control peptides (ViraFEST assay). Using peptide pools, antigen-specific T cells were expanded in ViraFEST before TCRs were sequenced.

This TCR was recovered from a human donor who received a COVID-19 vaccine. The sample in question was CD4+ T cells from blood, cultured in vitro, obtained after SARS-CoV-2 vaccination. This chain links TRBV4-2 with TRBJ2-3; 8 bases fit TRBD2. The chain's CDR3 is CASSHLRGGTDTQYF. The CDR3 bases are TGTGCCAGCAGCCATCTGCGGGGGGGCACAGATACGCAGTATTTT.